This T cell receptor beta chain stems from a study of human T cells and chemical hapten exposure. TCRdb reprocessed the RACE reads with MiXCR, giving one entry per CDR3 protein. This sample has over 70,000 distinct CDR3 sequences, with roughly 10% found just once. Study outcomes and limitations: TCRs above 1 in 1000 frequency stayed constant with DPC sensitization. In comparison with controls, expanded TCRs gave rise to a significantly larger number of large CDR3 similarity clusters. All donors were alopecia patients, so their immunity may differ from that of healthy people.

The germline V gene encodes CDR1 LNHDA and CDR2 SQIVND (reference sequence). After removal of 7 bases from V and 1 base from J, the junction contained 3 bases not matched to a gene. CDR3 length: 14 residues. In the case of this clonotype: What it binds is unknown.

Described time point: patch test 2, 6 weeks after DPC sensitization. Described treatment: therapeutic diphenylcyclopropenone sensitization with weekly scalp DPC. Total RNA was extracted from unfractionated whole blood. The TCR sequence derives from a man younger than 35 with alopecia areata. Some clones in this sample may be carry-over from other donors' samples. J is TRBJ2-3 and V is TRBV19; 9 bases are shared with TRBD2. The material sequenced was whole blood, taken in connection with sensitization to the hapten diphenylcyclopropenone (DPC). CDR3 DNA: TGTGCCAGTAAGGCTAGCGGGGGCACAGATACGCAGTATTTT. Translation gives CASKASGGTDTQYF. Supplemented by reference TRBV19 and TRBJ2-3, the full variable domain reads DGGITQSPKYLFRKEGQNVTLSCEQNLNHDAMYWYRQDPGQGLRLIYYSQIVNDFQKGDIAEGYSVSREKKESFPLTVTSAQKNPTAFYLCASKASGGTDTQYFGPGTRLTVL.